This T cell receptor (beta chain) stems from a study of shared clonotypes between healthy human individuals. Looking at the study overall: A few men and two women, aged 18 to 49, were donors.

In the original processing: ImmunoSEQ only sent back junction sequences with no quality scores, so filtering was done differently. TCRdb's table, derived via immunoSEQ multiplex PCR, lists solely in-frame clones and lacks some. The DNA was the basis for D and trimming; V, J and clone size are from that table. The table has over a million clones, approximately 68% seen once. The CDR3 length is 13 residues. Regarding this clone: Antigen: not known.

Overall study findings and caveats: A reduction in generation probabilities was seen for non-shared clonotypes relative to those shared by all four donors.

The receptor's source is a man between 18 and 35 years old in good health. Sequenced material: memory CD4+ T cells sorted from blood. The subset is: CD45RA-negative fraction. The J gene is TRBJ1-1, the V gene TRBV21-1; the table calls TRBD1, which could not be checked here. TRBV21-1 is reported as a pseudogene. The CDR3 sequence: CASSRTGHTEAFF. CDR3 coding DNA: TGTGCCAGCAGTCGGACAGGGCACACTGAAGCTTTCTTT.